Listed below are T cell receptor beta chains from one sample, sequenced in a study of T cell responses to AZD1222 COVID-19 vaccine. Measured with immunoSEQ multiplex PCR; TCRdb has only the in-frame clones, and not every one. The sample yields about 57,000 clones, 85% to 90% seen once. Sequenced here: peripheral blood, sampled on day 0 of AZD1222 vaccination. These TCRs come from an adult in good health. The CDR3 runs from the conserved cysteine through the conserved F or W. Each record gives: V gene, clone size, D gene, J gene, CDR3 DNA, CDR3 protein. A D gene is named only where the DNA matches it firmly. The size entry is marked missing in some rows and otherwise reads once, few, many or a size class.

TRBV5-4	-	-	TRBJ2-7	TGTGCCAGCAGCTTGGCTGAAGACAGACCCTACGAGCAGTACTTC	CASSLAEDRPYEQYF
TRBV4-1	-	TRBD1	TRBJ1-1	TGCGCCAGCAGCCAAGTTGGGACAGGGGTAGTCACTGAAGCTTTCTTT	CASSQVGTGVVTEAFF
TRBV18	once	TRBD1	TRBJ1-6	TGTGCCAGCTCACCAACGACAGGGGGTCTTAATTCACCCCTCCACTTT	CASSPTTGGLNSPLHF
TRBV5-1	-	TRBD1	TRBJ2-7	TGCGCCAGCAGCTTGGACAGGGGAGCGCCCTACGAGCAGTACTTC	CASSLDRGAPYEQYF
TRBV4-2	-	-	TRBJ1-4	TGTGCCAGCAGCCAAGTCGCCGGGATCCTTAATGAAAAACTGTTTTTT	CASSQVAGILNEKLFF
TRBV7-2	-	-	TRBJ1-6	TGTGCCAGCAGCCGGTCTAGTAGCTCCTATAATTCACCCCTCCACTTT	CASSRSSSSYNSPLHF
TRBV19	-	TRBD1	TRBJ1-1	TGTGCCAGTAGTACCTCGATAAGGACAGGGAGAGCTTTCTTT	CASSTSIRTGRAFF
TRBV3-1/TRBV3-2	-	TRBD1	TRBJ1-6	TGTGCCAGCAGCCAAATCCAGGGGGGCGCCTATAATTCACCCCTCCACTTT	CASSQIQGGAYNSPLHF
TRBV6-1	-	-	TRBJ1-2	TGTGCCAGCAGTGAACAGAACTATGGCTACACCTTC	CASSEQNYGYTF
TRBV28	-	-	TRBJ1-2	TGTGCCAGCAGTTTCACGGATGGCTACACCTTC	CASSFTDGYTF
TRBV30	-	-	TRBJ1-4	TGTGCCTGGACTTCCCCATCCAGGGGAAAACTGTTTTTT	CAWTSPSRGKLFF
TRBV5-5	-	-	TRBJ2-3	TGTGCCAGCAGCCATGGGGGCACAGATACGCAGTATTTT	CASSHGGTDTQYF
TRBV7-8	-	TRBD1	TRBJ2-7	TGTGCCAGCAGCTTGTCCGGGACAGGTAACTACGAGCAGTACTTC	CASSLSGTGNYEQYF
TRBV29-1	-	TRBD1	TRBJ2-7	TGCAGCGCCACAACTCCGGGACAGACCTACGAGCAGTACTTC	CSATTPGQTYEQYF
TRBV9	-	TRBD1	TRBJ1-4	TGTGCCAGCAGCGTAGACGGGACAGGAGGTGAAAAACTGTTTTTT	CASSVDGTGGEKLFF
TRBV27	-	-	TRBJ1-5	TGTGCCAGCAGTTTGTCCGGGACGAGGGCGCAGCCCCAGCATTTT	CASSLSGTRAQPQHF
TRBV18	-	TRBD1	TRBJ1-4	TGTGCCAGCTCCACGGAGGGACAGAAAGAAAAACTGTTTTTT	CASSTEGQKEKLFF
TRBV7-9	few	-	TRBJ1-1	TGTGCCAGCAGCTTAGGGCAGGAAGCTTTCTTT	CASSLGQEAFF
TRBV7-2	-	-	TRBJ2-1	TGTGCCAGCAGCTTAGGGGTGGGTGGGGATGAGCAGTTCTTC	CASSLGVGGDEQFF
TRBV18	-	TRBD1	TRBJ1-2	TGTGCCAGCTCACCGATCACTAAGGGCCGGGACAGGGACTATGGCTACACCTTC	CASSPITKGRDRDYGYTF
TRBV6-5	once	-	TRBJ1-1	TGTGCCAGCAGTTACTCCGCCTCACCGAACACTGAAGCTTTCTTT	CASSYSASPNTEAFF
TRBV5-1	once	-	TRBJ1-6	TGCGCCAGCAGCTTCTACGGCGGGGGCGATTCACCCCTCCACTTT	CASSFYGGGDSPLHF
TRBV19	-	-	TRBJ1-5	TGTGCCAGTAGTACCCCGCCGGCTGGGTCGCGCAATCAGCCCCAGCATTTT	CASSTPPAGSRNQPQHF
TRBV28	-	-	TRBJ1-2	TGTGCCAGCAGTTTATTCAGGCGGCCCCGCGGCTCTGGCTACACCTTC	CASSLFRRPRGSGYTF
TRBV3-1/TRBV3-2	-	-	TRBJ2-7	TGTGCCAGCAGCCAAAGCATCGGCAGTTACGAGCAGTACTTC	CASSQSIGSYEQYF
TRBV28	medium-sized	TRBD1	TRBJ1-1	TGTGCCAGCAGTTGGACAGGGGGCGGGGGAACTGAAGCTTTCTTT	CASSWTGGGGTEAFF
TRBV3-1/TRBV3-2	-	-	TRBJ1-2	TGTGCCAGCAGCCAAGGAGCAGAGGGCCGGGGCTACACCTTC	CASSQGAEGRGYTF
TRBV6-5	-	-	TRBJ1-5	TGTGCCAGCAGGGAGGCGGGGGGAATGACCCAGCATTTT	CASREAGGMTQHF
TRBV19	-	-	TRBJ1-5	TGTGCCAGTAGTAATAGCAATCAGCCCCAGCATTTT	CASSNSNQPQHF
TRBV5-1	-	TRBD1	TRBJ1-2	TGCGCCAGCAGGACAGGGGGCCCAGGGGCCTATGGCTACACCTTC	CASRTGGPGAYGYTF
TRBV12-3/TRBV12-4	once	-	TRBJ1-5	TGTGCCAGCAGCAGACAGGTGGATCAGCCCCAGCATTTT	CASSRQVDQPQHF
TRBV5-6	-	-	TRBJ1-2	TGTGCCAGCAGCTCAATGGGTAGAGTTCTCTATGGCTACACCTTC	CASSSMGRVLYGYTF
TRBV7-2	-	-	TRBJ1-6	TGTGCCAGCACCAAACATCCTCTTAGGGACCCTAATTCACCCCTCCACTTT	CASTKHPLRDPNSPLHF
TRBV7-9	few	TRBD1	TRBJ2-7	TGTGCCAGCAGCTTAGGTTGGCAGGAGACAGGGGACTACGAGCAGTACTTC	CASSLGWQETGDYEQYF
TRBV10-2	-	-	TRBJ1-2	TGCGCCAGCAGTGCGGTGGCAATGTATGGCTACACCTTC	CASSAVAMYGYTF
TRBV10-1	-	TRBD1	TRBJ2-7	TGCGCCAGCAGGGGGACAGGTTACTCCTACGAGCAGTACTTC	CASRGTGYSYEQYF
TRBV3-1/TRBV3-2	many	TRBD1	TRBJ2-2	TGTGCCAGCAGCCCATGGACAGGGAAGAGCGGGGAGCTGTTTTTT	CASSPWTGKSGELFF
TRBV29-1	once	TRBD1	TRBJ2-5	TGCAGCGTGACAGGGGCCCAAGAGACCCAGTACTTC	CSVTGAQETQYF
TRBV11-1	-	TRBD2	TRBJ2-2	TGTGCCAGCAGCCCCGCGGGACTAGCGACCGGGGAGCTGTTTTTT	CASSPAGLATGELFF
TRBV14	-	-	TRBJ1-2	TGTGCCAGCAGCCCGCTACAGACAGGCGGCTACACCTTC	CASSPLQTGGYTF
TRBV6-6	-	-	TRBJ1-5	TGTGCCAGCAGCCAATCCAACAGGAATCAGCCCCAGCATTTT	CASSQSNRNQPQHF
TRBV7-9	-	-	TRBJ2-7	TGTGCCAGCAGCCCCCGGGGGCCCTACGAGCAGTACTTC	CASSPRGPYEQYF
TRBV18	-	-	TRBJ1-4	TGTGCCAGCTCACCACAATACGGGACCGAAAAACTGTTTTTT	CASSPQYGTEKLFF
TRBV9	-	-	TRBJ1-3	TGTGCCAGCAGCGTAGGAAGATCCAAATTCGGGAACACCATATATTTT	CASSVGRSKFGNTIYF
TRBV7-9	-	-	TRBJ2-7	TGTGCCAGCAGCCGTGCTTACGAGCAGTACTTC	CASSRAYEQYF
TRBV12-3/TRBV12-4	-	-	TRBJ1-1	TGTGCCAGCACCCCGTGGCAGAACACTGAAGCTTTCTTT	CASTPWQNTEAFF
TRBV29-1	-	-	TRBJ1-1	TGCAGCGTTGTATCGACAACGGTGAACACTGAAGCTTTCTTT	CSVVSTTVNTEAFF
TRBV7-3	-	-	TRBJ2-7	TGTGCCAGCAGCCTTCAGCGGGTGCCTACCTACGAGCAGTACTTC	CASSLQRVPTYEQYF
TRBV19	once	TRBD1	TRBJ2-1	TGTGCCAGTATCAACAGGGGGCGTAACAATGAGCAGTTCTTC	CASINRGRNNEQFF
TRBV18	-	TRBD1	TRBJ1-1	TGTGCCAGCTCACCTTGGGACAGGGGAAACACTGAAGCTTTCTTT	CASSPWDRGNTEAFF
TRBV12-2	-	-	TRBJ1-1	TGTGCAAGTCGCTTAGTCGGGGGAGACAGGCCTGAAGCTTTCTTT	CASRLVGGDRPEAFF
TRBV14	-	-	TRBJ2-3	TGTGCCAGCAGCCCGGACGTAGGGGGGACAGATACGCAGTATTTT	CASSPDVGGTDTQYF
TRBV5-1	-	-	TRBJ1-4	TGCGCCAGCAGCTTGGTGTCCGGTGAAAAACTGTTTTTT	CASSLVSGEKLFF